A selection of T cell receptor beta chains follows, all from one sample in a study of T cell responses to AZD1222 COVID-19 vaccine. Only in-frame clones appear in the TCRdb table, and some are missing; sequencing was by immunoSEQ multiplex PCR. The profile covers 100,000 or so clones, with about 85% appearing a single time and less than 2.5% taken by the ten largest. Sequenced material: peripheral blood, taken 28 days after the second AZD1222 dose. The receptors originated from an adult who received the AZD1222 COVID-19 vaccine. The CDR3 runs from the conserved cysteine through the conserved F or W. The D gene is left open where the match is weak. Clone size appears in some rows only: once, few, many, or a class for an expanded clone.

cdr3_nt: TGTGCCAGCCAGAGGCGGGAGGGCCCCGATACGCAGTATTTT; cdr3_aa: CASQRREGPDTQYF; clone_size: NA; d_call: TRBD2; j_call: TRBJ2-3; v_call: TRBV6-6
cdr3_nt: TGCGCCAGCAGCTTGGGACCTAGCGGGAGATATACGCAGTATTTT; cdr3_aa: CASSLGPSGRYTQYF; clone_size: NA; d_call: TRBD2; j_call: TRBJ2-3; v_call: TRBV5-1
cdr3_nt: TGCGCCAGCAGCCAACGCGCGGGAGGCGGGACTAGCTCCTACAATGAGCAGTTCTTC; cdr3_aa: CASSQRAGGGTSSYNEQFF; clone_size: once; d_call: TRBD2; j_call: TRBJ2-1; v_call: TRBV4-1
cdr3_nt: TGTGCCAGCAGCGAAATGAACACCGGGGAGCTGTTTTTT; cdr3_aa: CASSEMNTGELFF; clone_size: NA; d_call: NA; j_call: TRBJ2-2; v_call: TRBV7-3
cdr3_nt: TGTGCCAGCAGCGGGGGGCGTGCCTACGAGCAGTACTTC; cdr3_aa: CASSGGRAYEQYF; clone_size: few; d_call: NA; j_call: TRBJ2-7; v_call: TRBV7-9
cdr3_nt: TGTGCCAGCAGTAAGGGACAGGGGTTAGAGACCCAGTACTTC; cdr3_aa: CASSKGQGLETQYF; clone_size: NA; d_call: TRBD1; j_call: TRBJ2-5; v_call: TRBV2
cdr3_nt: TGTGCCTGGAAGGGGTACTTGAACACTGAAGCTTTCTTT; cdr3_aa: CAWKGYLNTEAFF; clone_size: medium-sized; d_call: NA; j_call: TRBJ1-1; v_call: TRBV30
cdr3_nt: TGTGCCAGCTGGACAGCGAACACTGAAGCTTTCTTT; cdr3_aa: CASWTANTEAFF; clone_size: NA; d_call: NA; j_call: TRBJ1-1; v_call: TRBV28
cdr3_nt: TGTGCCAGCAGCCAAGCCAGACGGGGAGATACGCAGTATTTT; cdr3_aa: CASSQARRGDTQYF; clone_size: NA; d_call: NA; j_call: TRBJ2-3; v_call: TRBV3-1/TRBV3-2
cdr3_nt: TGTGCCAGCAGTTTACTAGCGGAAATATACAATGAGCAGTTCTTC; cdr3_aa: CASSLLAEIYNEQFF; clone_size: NA; d_call: TRBD2; j_call: TRBJ2-1; v_call: TRBV28
cdr3_nt: TGCGCCAGCAGCTTGGACGTAGGGGTCCCCTACAATGAGCAGTTCTTC; cdr3_aa: CASSLDVGVPYNEQFF; clone_size: NA; d_call: NA; j_call: TRBJ2-1; v_call: TRBV5-1
cdr3_nt: TGTGCCAGTTCACTCCGGGACAGTACGTATGGCTACACCTTC; cdr3_aa: CASSLRDSTYGYTF; clone_size: NA; d_call: TRBD1; j_call: TRBJ1-2; v_call: TRBV28
cdr3_nt: TGTGCCAGCTCACCACCCCAAATAGCTGGAAACACCATATATTTT; cdr3_aa: CASSPPQIAGNTIYF; clone_size: NA; d_call: NA; j_call: TRBJ1-3; v_call: TRBV18
cdr3_nt: TGTGCCAGCAGTCGTAGGGGTAATCAGCCCCAGCATTTT; cdr3_aa: CASSRRGNQPQHF; clone_size: NA; d_call: NA; j_call: TRBJ1-5; v_call: TRBV6-4
cdr3_nt: TGTGCCAGCTCGGAGGGTAGCGGGAGCGCTGAGCAGTTCTTC; cdr3_aa: CASSEGSGSAEQFF; clone_size: NA; d_call: TRBD2; j_call: TRBJ2-1; v_call: TRBV2
cdr3_nt: TGTGCCAGCAGCAAACAGGGGGCCGACGTGAACACTGAAGCTTTCTTT; cdr3_aa: CASSKQGADVNTEAFF; clone_size: NA; d_call: TRBD1; j_call: TRBJ1-1; v_call: TRBV11-2